These 30 T cell receptor beta chains were all obtained from the same sample, sequenced in a study of T cell repertoires in cytomegalovirus infection. Antigen specificity for these receptors is unknown. A single record per CDR3 protein comes from TCRdb applying MiXCR to the reads. The repertoire consists of 800,000 to 950,000 distinct CDR3 sequences, with around a third occurring once and the leading ten covering under 15%. Here the sequenced sample was cultured CD8+ T cells from PBMCs, taken from culture after CMV antigen stimulation. These receptor sequences come from a human donor in good health (CMV status not recorded). Some clones in this sample may be carry-over from other donors' samples.

This clonotype was counted between two and nine times. The CDR3 loop is CASPLAGLNTGELFF. The CDR3 DNA reads TGTGCCAGCCCACTAGCGGGGCTAAACACCGGGGAGCTGTTTTTT. The gene calls are TRBV7-9 and TRBJ2-2; TRBD2 matches at 10 bases. The junction had 5 bases not matched to a gene; V was cut back by 8 bases and J by 2 bases. Germline V gives CDR1 SEHNR, CDR2 FQNEAQ (reference sequence). This CDR3 region has 15 residues.

A single count supports this clonotype. The chain couples TRBV4-1 to TRBJ2-1; D may be TRBD2 (5 bases). The CDR3 is made up of 12 amino acids. Deletions cut 1 base from V and 9 bases from J, with 7 bases between. Germline V gene data show CDR1 as MGHRA and CDR2 as YSYEKL. The CDR3 protein is CASSQAGIEQFF. CDR3 coding DNA: TGCGCCAGCAGCCAAGCGGGAATTGAGCAGTTCTTC.

The V and J genes are TRBV7-6 and TRBJ1-2, with D tentatively TRBD1 (6 bases). V lost 5 bases, J lost 8 bases, and 21 bases lay in between. The germline V gene encodes CDR1 SGHVS and CDR2 FNYEAQ. The CDR3 contains 15 residues. CDR3 DNA: TGTGCCAGCAGCCTAGACGGGGGGCCCACCCGAGGCTACACCTTC. Its translation: CASSLDGGPTRGYTF.

This chain uses TRBV15 with TRBJ1-5; D possibly corresponds to TRBD1 (5 bases). V was trimmed by 10 bases and J by 3 bases, leaving 13 bases between them. In germline, CDR1 is LNHNV, CDR2 YYDKDF (reference sequence). The CDR3 has 13 amino acids. CDR3 region: CAISEQVNQPQHF. The CDR3 DNA reads TGTGCCATCTCCGAACAGGTCAATCAGCCCCAGCATTTT.

About this clonotype: This may arise from a read error, as a much more abundant clone is one base away. The chain combines TRBV7-2 with TRBJ2-7; the D is unclear. The V gene's germline CDR1 is SGHTA and CDR2 FQGNSA. V lost 3 bases and J 6 bases, leaving 12 bases between the germline ends. The CDR3 length is 13 residues. The CDR3 sequence is CASSFGPTGEQYV. The CDR3 DNA follows: TGTGCCAGCAGCTTTGGGCCAACGGGCGAGCAGTACGTC.

V gene TRBV27 combines with J gene TRBJ1-2, with 7 bases identical to TRBD1. The CDR3 sequence is 14 residues long. With 6 bases clipped from V and 10 bases from J, the junction kept 14 bases outside the gene matches. The germline gives CDR1 MNHEY, CDR2 SMNVEV (reference sequence). This CDR3 reads CASSPKTGYRDYTF. The DNA of the CDR3 is TGTGCCAGCAGCCCTAAGACAGGGTATCGTGACTACACCTTC.

For this clonotype: Given a much more abundant clone one base away, this may be a read error. The gene calls are TRBV12-3 or TRBV12-4 and TRBJ2-7; D not certain. The length of the CDR3 is 13 residues. CDR3 nucleotide sequence: TGTGCCAACAGTTTAACCCCTCTCTACGAGCAGTACGTC. Its protein is CANSLTPLYEQYV.

The genes are TRBV12-3 or TRBV12-4 and TRBJ1-1; no clear D. Trimming pared 0 bases from V and 7 bases from J, leaving 18 bases between. The CDR3 runs 16 residues. This CDR3 is CASSLASTSLGLEAFF. The DNA for the CDR3 is TGTGCCAGCAGTTTAGCTTCGACTTCGTTGGGTCTTGAAGCTTTCTTT.

This clonotype was seen repeatedly, ten times or more. This chain links TRBV28 with TRBJ2-2; D gene ambiguous. Trimming removed 5 bases from V and 5 bases from J, with 12 bases in between. This CDR3 spans 14 amino acids. Germline V gene data show CDR1 as MDHEN and CDR2 as SYDVKM. This CDR3 is CASSHSVRTGELFF. CDR3 nucleotides: TGTGCCAGCAGTCACTCAGTGCGGACCGGGGAGCTGTTTTTT.

CDR3 in amino acids: CATGRGSSSGNTIYF. The CDR3 DNA follows: TGTGCCACCGGGAGGGGGTCGAGCTCTGGAAACACCATATATTTT. The chain joins TRBV6-1 to TRBJ1-3; possibly TRBD1 for D (6 bases). The CDR3 runs to 15 residues. In germline, CDR1 is MNHNS, CDR2 SASEGT. V was shortened by 10 bases and J by 0 bases, with 16 bases between the two germline ends.

The genes are TRBV7-9 and TRBJ2-1, with D unclear. The CDR3 consists of 12 residues. Looked up from germline, CDR1 is SEHNR and CDR2 is FQNEAQ (reference sequence). V lost 0 bases and J 9 bases, leaving 6 bases between the germline ends. This CDR3 is CASSLAPVEQFF. CDR3 coding DNA: TGTGCCAGCAGCTTAGCTCCGGTTGAGCAGTTCTTC.

This clonotype was counted only a few times. The V gene is TRBV28, the J gene TRBJ2-3; D might be TRBD1 (6 bases). The V gene lost 6 bases and the J gene lost 2 bases, with 9 bases spanning the gap. This CDR3 is 13 amino acids long. Germline CDR1 is MDHEN and CDR2 is SYDVKM. The CDR3 reads CASSGQITDTQYF. The CDR3 bases are TGTGCCAGCAGCGGACAGATCACAGATACGCAGTATTTT.

This clonotype was seen repeatedly, ten times or more. This chain uses TRBV7-8 with TRBJ1-1, with 7 bases matching TRBD1. V was pared by 3 bases and J by 10 bases, with 8 bases of the junction left unmatched. The length of the CDR3 is 13 residues. Germline CDR1 reads SGHVS; CDR2 reads FQNEAQ. The CDR3 spells CASSFRQGVGAFF. The DNA of the CDR3 is TGTGCCAGCAGCTTTCGACAGGGCGTCGGAGCTTTCTTT.

The V and J genes are TRBV6-8 and TRBJ1-5; weak D call: TRBD1 (6 bases). Germline CDR1 and CDR2: MNHGY and SAAAGT. With 8 bases removed from V and 0 bases from J, the gap between germline ends came to 23 bases. There are 18 residues in the CDR3. The CDR3 region has the DNA TGTGCCAGCGGGGGGGGCCCCAGGGGCTTATATAGCAATCAGCCCCAGCATTTT. This encodes CASGGGPRGLYSNQPQHF.

The sample holds a few counts of this clonotype. This sequence joins TRBV4-1 and TRBJ1-2; a weak D match, TRBD1 (6 bases). Trimming took 3 bases from V and 0 from J, leaving 8 bases between them. Germline CDR1 is MGHRA and CDR2 is YSYEKL. The length of the CDR3 is 14 residues. Here the CDR3 reads CASSQDSTNYGYTF. In nucleotides, the CDR3 is TGCGCCAGCAGCCAGGACAGTACTAACTATGGCTACACCTTC.

V usage is TRBV6-1 and J usage is TRBJ1-4; the D is unclear. The CDR3 runs 12 residues. The V and J ends lost 5 bases and 5 bases respectively, with 6 bases between them. Germline V gene data show CDR1 as MNHNS and CDR2 as SASEGT. The CDR3: CASSPMNEKLFF. The CDR3 DNA sequence: TGTGCCAGCAGTCCCATGAATGAAAAACTGTTTTTT.

On this clonotype: One junction end disagrees with the germline gene, perhaps due to a read error. V is TRBV27 and J is TRBJ1-3; D might be TRBD1 (6 bases). This CDR3 has 17 residues. CDR1 MNHEY and CDR2 SMNVEV come from the germline V gene (reference sequence). The CDR3 region has the DNA TGCACCAGCAGTTTCAGACGGGACACCAACTCTGGAAACACCATATATTTT. Its translation is CTSSFRRDTNSGNTIYF.

The CDR3, as DNA: TGTGCCAGCACCTGGACAGGGGGGCAGCCCCAGCATTTT. The encoded protein is CASTWTGGQPQHF. This chain links TRBV6-6 with TRBJ1-5, with 10 bases aligning to TRBD1. The CDR3 contains 13 residues. CDR1 MNHNY and CDR2 SVGAGI come from the germline V gene (reference sequence). The ends lost 7 bases at V and 7 bases at J; junction bases unmatched: 4.

The rearrangement joins TRBV27 to TRBJ2-7; D call uncertain. Germline CDR1 reads MNHEY; CDR2 reads SMNVEV (reference sequence). The CDR3 length is 12 residues. V shed 6 bases and J shed 5 bases, with 11 bases lying between them. DNA of the CDR3: TGTGCCAGCAGGGAAGGGATCCACGAGCAGTACTTC. Protein sequence: CASREGIHEQYF.

The chain combines TRBV4-1 with TRBJ2-1; possible D gene TRBD1, 8 bases. This CDR3 has 17 amino acids. Germline V gene data show CDR1 as MGHRA and CDR2 as YSYEKL. The V gene lost 1 base and the J gene lost 4 bases, with 17 bases spanning the gap. In DNA form, the CDR3 reads TGCGCCAGCAGCCAAGTTCCGGGGGGACAGGTTTACAATGAGCAGTTCTTC. This translates into CASSQVPGGQVYNEQFF.

In its sample, this clonotype was seen a few times. V usage is TRBV29-1 and J usage is TRBJ2-5; TRBD1 agrees at 12 bases. In germline, CDR1 is SQVTM, CDR2 ANQGSEA. V shed 1 base and J 4 bases; nucleotides not matched to a gene: 16. The CDR3 length is 19 residues. This CDR3 is CSVEAPIRDRGPWRETQYF. The CDR3 DNA follows: TGCAGCGTTGAAGCTCCAATCCGGGACAGGGGGCCTTGGCGAGAGACCCAGTACTTC. Full variable domain (rest looked up from reference TRBV29-1 and TRBJ2-5): SAVISQKPSRDICQRGTSLTIQCQVDSQVTMMFWYRQQPGQSLTLIATANQGSEATYESGFVIDKFPISRPNLTFSTLTVSNMSPEDSSIYLCSVEAPIRDRGPWRETQYFGPGTRLLVL.

This clonotype was detected a few times. The chain links TRBV11-3 to TRBJ1-3, with D tentatively TRBD1 (6 bases). The CDR3 covers 16 residues. Looked up from germline, CDR1 is SGHNT and CDR2 is YENEEA. V lost 2 bases, J lost 3 bases, and 14 bases lay in between. CDR3 in amino acids: CASSLLLQGDGNTIYF. The CDR3 DNA reads TGTGCCAGCAGCTTACTCCTACAGGGAGATGGAAACACCATATATTTT.

This clonotype has just a few counts. This chain links TRBV6-5 with TRBJ1-1; maybe TRBD1 (5 bases). Trimming stripped 7 bases from V and 4 bases from J, with 13 bases between. Germline CDR1 reads MNHEY; CDR2 reads SVGAGI. This CDR3 comprises 13 residues. This CDR3 reads CASTRWGSTEAFF. CDR3 nucleotide sequence: TGTGCCAGCACCAGATGGGGGAGCACTGAAGCTTTCTTT.

The chain joins TRBV10-3 to TRBJ1-1; D may be TRBD1 (6 bases). The CDR3 sequence is 16 residues long. Germline V gives CDR1 ENHRY, CDR2 SYGVKD. Between the trimmed V and J ends, which lost 0 bases and 1 base, there was a span of 12 bases. CDR3 sequence reads: CAISESPGGENTEAFF. The CDR3 DNA reads TGTGCCATCAGTGAGTCACCCGGGGGCGAGAACACTGAAGCTTTCTTT.

This clonotype was seen more than once but under ten times. The rearrangement joins TRBV9 to TRBJ1-6; no firm D call. Germline assignment: CDR1 SGDLS and CDR2 YYNGEE. The CDR3 length is 14 residues. The V end lost 0 bases, the J end lost 6 bases, and 7 bases lay between the germline ends. In nucleotides, the CDR3 is TGTGCCAGCAGCGTAGACGACCCTAATTCACCCCTCCACTTT. It codes for CASSVDDPNSPLHF.

The V and J genes are TRBV12-3 or TRBV12-4 and TRBJ1-5; the match to TRBD1 covers 7 bases. Germline trimming cut 5 bases from V and 4 bases from J; bases unmatched to any gene: 11. The length of the CDR3 is 16 residues. In DNA, the CDR3 is TGTGCCAGCAGTCTGGAGACAGGGACCCTAAATCAGCCCCAGCATTTT. It encodes CASSLETGTLNQPQHF.

This clonotype turned up a few times. This sequence joins TRBV11-2 and TRBJ2-1; 9 nucleotides match TRBD1. The CDR3 covers 15 residues. Germline values: CDR1 SGHAT, CDR2 FQNNGV. V shed 0 bases, J shed 8 bases, and the junction held 5 bases outside the gene matches. The CDR3 nucleotides are TGTGCCAGCAGCTTAGAGGGGACAGGGCTGGATGAGCAGTTCTTC. Protein sequence: CASSLEGTGLDEQFF.

The V call is TRBV6-6, the J call TRBJ1-1, with D possibly TRBD1 on 5 matching bases. From germline, CDR1 is MNHNY and CDR2 SVGAGI (reference sequence). Trimming left V 2 bases short and J 4 bases short, with 26 bases between. The CDR3 covers 19 residues. The CDR3 here is CASSYDWIGARVRSTEAFF. CDR3 DNA sequence: TGTGCCAGCAGTTACGATTGGATAGGGGCTAGAGTTCGGAGCACTGAAGCTTTCTTT.

The J gene is TRBJ2-5, the V gene TRBV11-2; perhaps D is TRBD1 or TRBD2 (5 bases each). Trimming removed 5 bases from V and 0 bases from J, with 13 bases in between. Looked up from germline, CDR1 is SGHAT and CDR2 is FQNNGV. The CDR3 contains 15 residues. The CDR3 DNA reads as TGTGCCAGCAGCGAGTGGGACGGGTACCAAGAGACCCAGTACTTC. Translation: CASSEWDGYQETQYF. Full variable domain (rest looked up from reference TRBV11-2 and TRBJ2-5): EAGVAQSPRYKIIEKRQSVAFWCNPISGHATLYWYQQILGQGPKLLIQFQNNGVVDDSQLPKDRFSAERLKGVDSTLKIQPAKLEDSAVYLCASSEWDGYQETQYFGPGTRLLVL.

The chain has TRBV7-9 and TRBJ2-1; 9 positions match TRBD2. The CDR3 contains 14 residues. Germline V lookup: CDR1 SEHNR, CDR2 FQNEAQ (reference sequence). V lost 8 bases to trimming and J lost 6 bases; unmatched junction nucleotides: 8. CDR3 DNA: TGTGCCAGCCCAGCTGCGGGGGGGTTCAATGAGCAGTTCTTC. This encodes CASPAAGGFNEQFF.